The 23 T cell receptor beta chains below were found in one sample sequenced in a study of OX40 agonist ivuxolimab in advanced cancers. Profiling relied on immunoSEQ multiplex PCR, and the TCRdb table lists in-frame clones only, not all of them. The sample yields 50,000 to 60,000 clones, 82% seen once. The material was CD4+ or CD8+ T cells sorted from blood, obtained in a trial of the OX40 agonist ivuxolimab. These receptors were obtained from an adult with an advanced solid tumor such as melanoma, head and neck, liver or kidney cancer.

The rearrangement uses TRBV2 and TRBJ2-7; D is undetermined. This CDR3 region has 11 residues. The germline gives CDR1 SNHLY, CDR2 FYNNEI. The V and J ends lost 0 bases and 7 bases respectively, with 4 bases between them. This CDR3 is CASSEAWEQYF. Here the CDR3 DNA reads TGTGCCAGCAGTGAAGCGTGGGAGCAGTACTTC.

The chain combines TRBV19 with TRBJ2-7; 12 nucleotides line up with TRBD1. Germline V gives CDR1 LNHDA, CDR2 SQIVND (reference sequence). V lost 6 bases to trimming and J lost 4 bases; unmatched junction nucleotides: 16. The CDR3 is made up of 18 amino acids. This chain's CDR3 is CASSPLPGQGALRYEQYF. The DNA of the CDR3 is TGTGCCAGTAGCCCCCTCCCGGGACAGGGGGCGTTAAGGTACGAGCAGTACTTC. Based on the CDR3 plus reference TRBV19 and TRBJ2-7, the full variable domain is DGGITQSPKYLFRKEGQNVTLSCEQNLNHDAMYWYRQDPGQGLRLIYYSQIVNDFQKGDIAEGYSVSREKKESFPLTVTSAQKNPTAFYLCASSPLPGQGALRYEQYFGPGTRLTVT.

V and J are TRBV9 and TRBJ1-2, with D possibly matching TRBD1 (5 bases). Trimming removed 0 bases from V and 4 bases from J, with 10 bases in between. The CDR3 is 14 residues long. The V gene's germline CDR1 is SGDLS and CDR2 YYNGEE. The chain's CDR3 is CASSVAQGPYGYTF. The CDR3 DNA follows: TGTGCCAGCAGCGTAGCTCAGGGCCCCTATGGCTACACCTTC. Full variable domain (remainder filled in from reference TRBV9 and TRBJ1-2): DSGVTQTPKHLITATGQRVTLRCSPRSGDLSVYWYQQSLDQGLQFLIQYYNGEERAKGNILERFSAQQFPDLHSELNLSSLELGDSALYFCASSVAQGPYGYTFGSGTRLTVV.

The CDR3 coding sequence is TGTGCCAGCAGCGTGGCAGCGGGAGTAAACAATGAGCAGTTCTTC. Translated, it gives CASSVAAGVNNEQFF. The rearrangement links TRBV9 to TRBJ2-1; 8 bases map to TRBD2. J lost 5 bases, V lost 2 bases, and 6 bases had no gene match. The germline CDR1 and CDR2 sequences are SGDLS and YYNGEE. The CDR3 totals 15 residues.

A single count supports this clone. The chain uses TRBV7-9 and TRBJ1-4; maybe TRBD1 (5 bases). This CDR3 is built from 18 residues. CDR1 and CDR2 (germline): SEHNR, FQNEAQ (reference sequence). The V end was cut by 0 bases, the J end by 6 bases, with 20 bases between. The CDR3 loop reads CASSLAGRIRKEDEKLFF. DNA of the CDR3: TGTGCCAGCAGCTTAGCGGGACGGATTAGAAAGGAGGATGAAAAACTGTTTTTT.

The V call is TRBV7-2, the J call TRBJ2-3, with 9 positions matching TRBD2. This CDR3 comprises 13 residues. Germline-derived CDR1 and CDR2 are SGHTA and FQGNSA. Trimming took 9 bases from V and 1 from J; bases not matched to a gene: 2. CDR3: CASLAGGTDTQYF. In DNA, the CDR3 is TGTGCCAGTTTAGCGGGGGGCACAGATACGCAGTATTTT.

The chain carries TRBV5-4 and TRBJ2-1; D might be TRBD1 (6 bases). V was shortened by 2 bases and J by 5 bases, with 8 bases between the two germline ends. CDR3 length equals 13 residues. CDR1 and CDR2 from the germline V gene are SGHNT and YYREEE (reference sequence). The CDR3 nucleotides read TGTGCCAGCAGCTTTTCAGGGGACAATGAGCAGTTCTTC. Translating gives CASSFSGDNEQFF.

The rearrangement joins TRBV9 to TRBJ1-2; D is uncertain. Trimming took off 4 bases at V and 6 bases at J, with 22 bases between the two ends. Per germline, CDR1 SGDLS and CDR2 YYNGEE. The CDR3 totals 16 residues. This chain's CDR3 is CASSPRQGLGVDGYTF. The CDR3 coding sequence is TGTGCCAGCAGCCCGCGACAAGGCCTCGGGGTAGATGGCTACACCTTC.

This clone was counted a few times. V is TRBV18 and J is TRBJ1-2, with D unresolved. CDR3 length equals 13 residues. Trimming pared 3 bases from V and 2 bases from J, leaving 7 bases between. CDR1 and CDR2 from the germline V gene are KGHSH and LQKENI. This CDR3 is CASSPDKNYGYTF. In DNA, the CDR3 is TGTGCCAGCTCACCTGACAAGAACTATGGCTACACCTTC.

The chain employs TRBV19 and TRBJ1-1; the match to TRBD1 covers 8 bases. Unmatched junction bases numbered 12, after V lost 5 bases and J lost 10 bases. Germline V lookup: CDR1 LNHDA, CDR2 SQIVND (reference sequence). CDR3 size: 14 residues. The CDR3: CASSGPGQGVRAFF. In DNA form, the CDR3 reads TGTGCCAGTAGTGGCCCCGGACAGGGTGTTAGAGCTTTCTTT.

The chain combines TRBV5-1 with TRBJ2-3; a possible D gene is TRBD1 (5 bases). V shed 2 bases and J shed 5 bases, with 9 bases lying between them. The V gene's germline CDR1 is SGHRS and CDR2 YFSETQ. The CDR3 loop spans 13 amino acids. CDR3 region: CASSLSGKDTQYF. CDR3 in DNA: TGCGCCAGCAGCTTATCAGGGAAAGATACGCAGTATTTT.

Only a few counts were recorded for this clone. For the CDR3, the DNA is TGTGCCAGCAGAGTGTTGCGGGGTCAAGAGACCCAGTACTTC. Its protein product is CASRVLRGQETQYF. The chain uses TRBV27 and TRBJ2-5; D might be TRBD2 (6 bases). This CDR3 is 14 amino acids long. The germline gives CDR1 MNHEY, CDR2 SMNVEV (reference sequence). Trimming shortened V by 6 bases and J by 2 bases, and 13 bases separated the two germline ends.

CDR3 loop: CASSHQGQASSTDTQYF. The CDR3 DNA sequence: TGTGCCAGCAGCCACCAGGGTCAGGCCTCTAGCACAGATACGCAGTATTTT. The rearrangement links TRBV7-2 to TRBJ2-3, with D maybe TRBD1 (5 bases). The CDR3 totals 17 residues. In germline, CDR1 is SGHTA, CDR2 FQGNSA. Trimming removed 5 bases at V and 0 bases at J, with 18 bases between.

This clone is categorized as medium-sized. The chain joins TRBV5-1 to TRBJ2-2; no definite D call. V was cut by 0 bases and J by 3 bases, with 6 bases left in between. The CDR3 totals 14 residues. The germline V gene encodes CDR1 SGHRS and CDR2 YFSETQ. CDR3: CASSLVGYTGELFF. For the CDR3, the DNA is TGCGCCAGCAGCTTGGTGGGCTACACCGGGGAGCTGTTTTTT.

This clone showed up just once. This same CDR3 is encoded by further DNA sequences in the sample. The rearrangement joins TRBV5-6 to TRBJ1-4; D is unclear. Trimming took 3 bases from V and 5 from J, leaving 5 bases between them. This CDR3 spans 12 amino acids. Germline values: CDR1 SGHDT, CDR2 YYEEEE. The CDR3 nucleotides are TGTGCCAGCAGCTCTCCAAATGAAAAACTGTTTTTT. This codes for CASSSPNEKLFF.

Only a few counts were recorded for this clone. The V call is TRBV7-3, the J call TRBJ2-3; D is unclear. There are 13 residues in the CDR3. Germline CDR1 and CDR2: SGHTA and FQGTGA. Deletions cut 3 bases from V and 4 bases from J, with 8 bases between. The CDR3 DNA reads TGTGCCAGCAGCTTGAGTGCAGCAGATACGCAGTATTTT. Its translation is CASSLSAADTQYF.

The CDR3 region is CASSRAGPDTGELFF. The DNA of the CDR3 is TGTGCCAGCAGCAGAGCGGGACCGGACACCGGGGAGCTGTTTTTT. The chain carries TRBV2 and TRBJ2-2, with 7 bases aligning to TRBD2. Germline lookup yields CDR1 SNHLY and CDR2 FYNNEI. The CDR3 sequence is 15 residues long. Unmatched junction bases numbered 7, after V lost 6 bases and J lost 3 bases.

The rearrangement links TRBV6-1 to TRBJ2-7, with D possibly matching TRBD2 (5 bases). Trimming left V 2 bases short and J 7 bases short, with 18 bases between. Germline V CDR1 and CDR2: MNHNS, SASEGT. The CDR3 length is 15 residues. The chain's CDR3 is CASSEPGRPPGEQYF. The CDR3 coding sequence is TGTGCCAGCAGTGAACCCGGACGTCCACCGGGGGAGCAGTACTTC.

The chain combines TRBV4-1 with TRBJ2-3; 9 bases agree with TRBD2. Per germline, CDR1 MGHRA and CDR2 YSYEKL. The CDR3 extends over 18 amino acids. The V gene end was trimmed by 0 bases and the J gene end by 0 bases; junction bases not matched to a gene: 7. This chain's CDR3 is CASSQEGVGLASTDTQYF. The CDR3 DNA follows: TGCGCCAGCAGCCAAGAAGGAGTGGGACTAGCAAGCACAGATACGCAGTATTTT.

The chain uses TRBV5-1 and TRBJ2-1; D possibly matches TRBD1 or TRBD2 (6 bases each). CDR1 and CDR2 from the germline V gene are SGHRS and YFSETQ. CDR3 length: 15 residues. Deletions cut 0 bases from V and 8 bases from J, with 15 bases between. CDR3: CASSLEGGYIDEQFF. As DNA, the CDR3 is TGCGCCAGCAGCTTGGAGGGGGGATATATCGATGAGCAGTTCTTC.

This rearrangement joins TRBV18 to TRBJ2-1, with 15 bases lining up with TRBD2. Germline loops: CDR1 KGHSH, CDR2 LQKENI. CDR3 length: 16 residues. Losses at the gene ends were 3 bases for V and 7 bases for J; bases not matched to a gene: 4. The CDR3 DNA reads TGTGCCAGCTCACCTGCTGGACTAGCGGGAGGGAATGAGCAGTTCTTC. Protein product: CASSPAGLAGGNEQFF.

V gene TRBV5-4 combines with J gene TRBJ1-5; a weak D match, TRBD1 (5 bases). From germline, CDR1 is SGHNT and CDR2 YYREEE (reference sequence). V was shortened by 4 bases and J by 2 bases, with 13 bases between the two germline ends. The CDR3 sequence is 15 residues long. The CDR3 coding sequence is TGTGCCAGCAGCCGGAGGGGTACTGGCAATCAGCCCCAGCATTTT. Protein: CASSRRGTGNQPQHF. Together with reference TRBV5-4 and TRBJ1-5, the CDR3 gives the full variable domain: ETGVTQSPTHLIKTRGQQVTLRCSSQSGHNTVSWYQQALGQGPQFIFQYYREEENGRGNFPPRFSGLQFPNYSSELNVNALELDDSALYLCASSRRGTGNQPQHFGDGTRLSIL.

The genes are TRBV7-9 and TRBJ2-5; TRBD1 aligns across 12 bases. Germline V CDR1 and CDR2: SEHNR, FQNEAQ (reference sequence). The CDR3 runs to 15 residues. V dropped 5 bases and J dropped 4; count of bases not matched to a gene: 5. In nucleotides, the CDR3 is TGTGCCAGCAGCCACACGGGACAGGGGGCAGAGACCCAGTACTTC. The encoded protein is CASSHTGQGAETQYF.